The clone carrying this TCR beta chain was seen many times. Its matching antigen is unknown. V was pared by 0 bases and J by 6 bases, with 15 bases between. CDR3 size: 15 residues. CDR1 and CDR2 (germline): DFQATT, SNEGSKA (reference sequence). RNA transcripts gave rise to amplified TCR beta CDR3 regions. The HTBI primer set drove a first-round RT-PCR of the TCR CDR3. MiXCR was run by TCRdb on the multiplex PCR reads, yielding one entry per CDR3 protein. Among 450,000 to 550,000 distinct CDR3 sequences, roughly 25% were seen once, and the ten largest hold roughly 10%. Ophthalmopathy patients showed a Clinical Activity Score of at least 3, NOSPECS grade of at least 4 and duration under 3 months. Uncontrolled infection, other autoimmune disease, pregnancy and lactation each barred patients from inclusion. The entry originates in a study of T cells in Graves' hyperthyroidism and ophthalmopathy. Study observations and caveats: The model forecast ophthalmopathy, anticipating it by a median around 6.4 months before onset. Blood also showed most of the thyroid clonotypes that were expanded above 0.001.

The chain couples TRBV20-1 to TRBJ1-5; D remains ambiguous. Sequencing was carried out using blood. The TCR comes from a woman in her twenties or thirties with Graves' ophthalmopathy. The DNA for the CDR3 is TGCAGTGCTAGAGATTACCGAACTGGGGTTCAGCCCCAGCATTTT. This codes for CSARDYRTGVQPQHF.